The 32 T cell receptor beta chains reported below all come from one sample, sequenced in a study of identical twins. TCRdb ran MiXCR on the 5' RACE reads and lists one entry per CDR3 protein. The repertoire holds 1.5 million to 2 million distinct CDR3 sequences, with about 32% as singletons. The sequenced sample was cord blood. The receptors stem from a newborn girl in good health.

This clonotype was observed a handful of times. The chain joins TRBV30 to TRBJ2-7, with D possibly TRBD1 on 5 matching bases. The CDR3 extends over 14 amino acids. V lost 2 bases and J 4 bases, leaving 15 bases between the germline ends. In germline, CDR1 is GTSNPN, CDR2 SVGIG (reference sequence). The CDR3 protein is CAWSQGAPEYEQYF. CDR3 bases: TGTGCCTGGAGTCAGGGTGCTCCGGAGTACGAGCAGTACTTC.

The table lists this clonotype with a few counts. The chain couples TRBV7-9 to TRBJ1-5; D gene unclear. The CDR3 has 17 residues. V was trimmed by 4 bases and J by 6 bases, leaving 22 bases between them. Germline CDR1 SEHNR, CDR2 FQNEAQ (reference sequence). CDR3 in DNA: TGTGCCAGCAGCTCACGGGAAAGTAGGGATCTGCTTCAGCCCCAGCATTTT. Encoded protein: CASSSRESRDLLQPQHF.

The chain uses TRBV5-1 and TRBJ2-2; no definite D call. Germline CDR1 is SGHRS and CDR2 is YFSETQ. Trimming pared 0 bases from V and 2 bases from J, leaving 8 bases between. CDR3 length equals 15 residues. The CDR3 loop reads CASSLDAINTGELFF. The CDR3 DNA reads TGCGCCAGCAGCTTGGATGCAATTAACACCGGGGAGCTGTTTTTT. The full variable domain, in which reference TRBV5-1 and TRBJ2-2 provide the parts outside the CDR3, is KAGVTQTPRYLIKTRGQQVTLSCSPISGHRSVSWYQQTPGQGLQFLFEYFSETQRNKGNFPGRFSGRQFSNSRSEMNVSTLELGDSALYLCASSLDAINTGELFFGEGSRLTVL.

The CDR3 reads CASSSHRGEGSPLHF. The CDR3 DNA follows: TGTGCCAGCAGTTCTCACAGGGGGGAGGGTTCACCCCTCCACTTT. The chain links TRBV6-5 to TRBJ1-6, with 8 bases matching TRBD1. The germline V gene has CDR1 MNHEY and CDR2 SVGAGI. V dropped 4 bases and J dropped 9; count of bases not matched to a gene: 8. The length of the CDR3 is 15 residues.

The chain has TRBV28 and TRBJ2-1; either TRBD1 or TRBD2 may supply D (5 bases each). V was trimmed by 0 bases and J by 5 bases, leaving 14 bases between them. CDR3 size: 16 residues. Germline CDR1 and CDR2: MDHEN and SYDVKM. The chain's CDR3 is CASSLWRGVSNNEQFF. CDR3 sequence (DNA): TGTGCCAGCAGTTTATGGAGGGGTGTGTCTAACAATGAGCAGTTCTTC. Full variable domain (rest looked up from reference TRBV28 and TRBJ2-1): DVKVTQSSRYLVKRTGEKVFLECVQDMDHENMFWYRQDPGLGLRLIYFSYDVKMKEKGDIPEGYSVSREKKERFSLILESASTNQTSMYLCASSLWRGVSNNEQFFGPGTRLTVL.

The CDR3 sequence is CAWKPGGAAGYTF. As DNA, the CDR3 is TGTGCCTGGAAGCCAGGGGGCGCGGCTGGCTACACCTTC. This chain links TRBV30 with TRBJ1-2, with 8 bases identical to TRBD1. With V trimmed by 4 bases and J by 7 bases, 8 bases remained unmatched. Per germline, CDR1 GTSNPN and CDR2 SVGIG (reference sequence). The CDR3 extends over 13 amino acids.

The chain links TRBV20-1 to TRBJ2-1, with TRBD2 matching over 7 bases. The junction had 9 bases not matched to a gene; V was cut back by 6 bases and J by 4 bases. CDR1 is DFQATT, CDR2 SNEGSKA, per germline (reference sequence). The length of the CDR3 is 14 residues. The CDR3 region has the DNA TGCAGTGCCCGGACACCCGGGGGGTACAATGAGCAGTTCTTC. This gives the protein CSARTPGGYNEQFF.

This sequence joins TRBV7-6 and TRBJ2-7; TRBD1 aligns across 9 bases. The CDR3 loop spans 15 amino acids. CDR1 is SGHVS and CDR2 is FNYEAQ in the germline V gene. The trim removed 1 base at V and 2 bases at J, leaving 3 bases unmatched. CDR3 amino acids: CASSLVGTGTYEQYF. CDR3 nucleotides: TGTGCCAGCAGCTTAGTAGGGACAGGGACCTACGAGCAGTACTTC. Filled out from reference TRBV7-6 and TRBJ2-7, the complete variable domain reads GAGVSQSPRYKVTKRGQDVALRCDPISGHVSLYWYRQALGQGPEFLTYFNYEAQQDKSGLPNDRFSAERPEGSISTLTIQRTEQRDSAMYRCASSLVGTGTYEQYFGPGTRLTVT.

This clonotype was observed a handful of times. This sequence joins TRBV10-2 and TRBJ1-5, with D tentatively TRBD1 (5 bases). CDR3 length equals 15 residues. The V and J ends lost 1 base and 3 bases respectively, with 10 bases between them. From germline, CDR1 is WSHSY and CDR2 SAAADI. CDR3 DNA: TGCGCCAGCAGTGAGTTGGGGGGAACCAATCAGCCCCAGCATTTT. The encoded protein is CASSELGGTNQPQHF.

Many counts were recorded for this clonotype. The chain joins TRBV5-1 to TRBJ2-7; no firm D call. Germline V lookup: CDR1 SGHRS, CDR2 YFSETQ. Deletions cut 2 bases from V and 8 bases from J, with 8 bases between. The CDR3 contains 11 residues. CDR3 nucleotide sequence: TGCGCCAGCAGCTTAAGCGAGCAGCAGTACTTC. As protein: CASSLSEQQYF.

This chain connects TRBV28 to TRBJ2-7; TRBD1 matches 7 bases. CDR3 size: 14 residues. Trimming at V came to 5 bases and at J to 1 base, leaving 5 bases not matched to a gene. Looked up from germline, CDR1 is MDHEN and CDR2 is SYDVKM. The CDR3 region is CASSTTGPSYEQYF. CDR3 DNA: TGTGCCAGCAGTACGACAGGGCCTTCCTACGAGCAGTACTTC.

This clonotype appeared a few times. The V gene is TRBV12-3 or TRBV12-4, the J gene TRBJ2-3; D remains ambiguous. V lost 6 bases to trimming and J lost 6 bases, with 13 bases between them. The CDR3 contains 13 residues. CDR3 sequence reads: CASRINSRDTQYF. In nucleotides, the CDR3 is TGTGCCAGCAGGATTAACAGCCGCGATACGCAGTATTTT.

The CDR3 is CASSSQAGEGYEQFF. As DNA, the CDR3 is TGTGCCAGCAGCTCCCAGGCGGGAGAAGGCTATGAGCAGTTCTTC. V and J are TRBV6-2 or TRBV6-3 and TRBJ2-1; 7 nucleotides match TRBD2. There are 15 residues in the CDR3. Germline V lookup: CDR1 MNHEY, CDR2 SVGEGT. The ends lost 6 bases at V and 8 bases at J; junction bases unmatched: 13.

CDR3 in amino acids: CSARGGLGAYEQYF. The DNA for the CDR3 is TGCAGTGCTAGGGGTGGACTAGGGGCTTATGAGCAGTACTTC. The rearrangement uses TRBV20-1 and TRBJ2-5; 7 bases are shared with TRBD2. Germline CDR1 reads DFQATT; CDR2 reads SNEGSKA (reference sequence). This CDR3 has 14 residues. J gave up 11 bases and V 3 bases, and 15 bases lay outside the gene matches.

The chain recombines TRBV2 with TRBJ2-7; D not resolved. The CDR3 extends over 14 amino acids. The V and J ends lost 4 bases and 6 bases respectively, with 16 bases between them. Per the germline V gene, CDR1 is SNHLY and CDR2 is FYNNEI. CDR3 in amino acids: CASSVPGPVFEQYF. The CDR3 nucleotides read TGTGCCAGCAGTGTCCCAGGTCCCGTGTTCGAGCAGTACTTC.

This clonotype was recorded at least ten times. The chain couples TRBV4-2 to TRBJ2-3; D is uncertain. The germline gives CDR1 LGHNA, CDR2 YNFKEQ. This CDR3 comprises 14 residues. Trimming shortened V by 1 base and J by 4 bases, and 9 bases separated the two germline ends. This CDR3 is CASSQAPFPDTQYF. CDR3 coding DNA: TGTGCCAGCAGCCAAGCTCCCTTCCCAGATACGCAGTATTTT.

Regarding this clonotype: A much larger clone differs by one base, so this may be a read error. This chain joins TRBV12-3 or TRBV12-4 and TRBJ2-7; D ambiguous. Trimming stripped 6 bases from V and 3 bases from J, with 6 bases between. This CDR3 spans 11 amino acids. CDR3 DNA sequence: TGTGCCAGCAGCCATTTCTACGAGCAGTACTTC. This sequence encodes CASSHFYEQYF.

The chain links TRBV28 to TRBJ2-7, with 9 bases that match TRBD2. The CDR3 extends over 16 amino acids. Germline V gene sequence: CDR1 MDHEN, CDR2 SYDVKM. Trimming took 2 bases from V and 5 from J; bases not matched to a gene: 10. CDR3 DNA sequence: TGTGCCAGCAGTTTAGCCCCTAGCGGGAAAACCCACGAGCAGTACTTC. Translating gives CASSLAPSGKTHEQYF.

This clonotype occurred a few times. This chain joins TRBV27 and TRBJ2-7, with D uncertain. Germline CDR1 is MNHEY and CDR2 is SMNVEV (reference sequence). The V end was cut by 2 bases, the J end by 6 bases, with 11 bases between. This CDR3 is built from 13 residues. CDR3: CASSLGLNSEQYF. CDR3 DNA: TGTGCCAGCAGTTTAGGGTTAAATTCCGAGCAGTACTTC.

This clonotype was detected only a few times. The chain employs TRBV29-1 and TRBJ2-7, with TRBD1 matching 9 bases. The CDR3 runs to 12 residues. Germline assignment: CDR1 SQVTM and CDR2 ANQGSEA. Losses at the gene ends were 7 bases for V and 2 bases for J; bases not matched to a gene: 3. The CDR3: CSGGQGAYEQYF. The CDR3 DNA reads TGCAGCGGGGGACAGGGTGCCTACGAGCAGTACTTC.

The CDR3 region is CASSWPRGRTKVQPQHF. The CDR3, as DNA: TGTGCCAGCAGTTGGCCCCGAGGGCGCACGAAAGTCCAGCCCCAGCATTTT. The V gene is TRBV28, the J gene TRBJ1-5; no reliable D call. The CDR3 consists of 17 residues. Germline values: CDR1 MDHEN, CDR2 SYDVKM. The ends were cut back, 4 bases at V and 7 bases at J, with 23 bases in the middle.

The rearrangement joins TRBV4-1 to TRBJ1-3, with D possibly being TRBD1 (6 bases). Germline V gives CDR1 MGHRA, CDR2 YSYEKL. The CDR3 length is 15 residues. Trimming removed 3 bases at V and 0 bases at J, with 9 bases between. The CDR3 protein is CASSHRTVSGNTIYF. CDR3 DNA: TGCGCCAGCAGCCACCGGACAGTCTCTGGAAACACCATATATTTT.

The V call is TRBV10-3, the J call TRBJ2-5; either TRBD1 or TRBD2 may fit D (5 bases each). Trimming stripped 5 bases from V and 11 bases from J, with 18 bases between. CDR3 size: 13 residues. Germline V gene lookup returns CDR1 ENHRY and CDR2 SYGVKD. The CDR3, as DNA: TGTGCCATCAGTCCGGGACCCAACAATGAGCAGTACTTC. Translation: CAISPGPNNEQYF.

V gene TRBV9 combines with J gene TRBJ2-4; 8 nucleotides align to TRBD1. The CDR3 totals 17 residues. The V segment lost 3 bases and the J segment 0 bases; nucleotides outside the gene matches: 8. CDR1 is SGDLS, CDR2 YYNGEE, per germline. The CDR3 loop is CASSADRALLAKNIQYF. CDR3 nucleotide sequence: TGTGCCAGCAGCGCGGACAGGGCACTCCTAGCCAAAAACATTCAGTACTTC.

This chain joins TRBV13 and TRBJ2-5; a possible D gene is TRBD2 (6 bases). The CDR3 is made up of 15 amino acids. The germline CDR1 and CDR2 sequences are PRHDT and FYEKMQ (reference sequence). Trimming cost V 4 bases and J 1 base, with 13 bases left between them. Here the CDR3 reads CASSSPLALQETQYF. CDR3 sequence (DNA): TGTGCCAGCAGCTCCCCACTAGCCCTCCAAGAGACCCAGTACTTC.

Note on this clonotype: Germline is not matched at one junction end, which may reflect a read error. J is TRBJ2-3 and V is TRBV12-3 or TRBV12-4; TRBD1 might be the D (7 bases). The CDR3 totals 16 residues. CDR3 region: CASSLAGGYGTDTQYF. CDR3 DNA sequence: TGCGCCAGCAGTTTAGCAGGGGGGTATGGGACAGATACGCAGTATTTT.

The chain has TRBV20-1 and TRBJ2-4, with 9 positions matching TRBD1. The CDR3 length is 12 residues. Germline lookup yields CDR1 DFQATT and CDR2 SNEGSKA (reference sequence). V lost 2 bases and J lost 13; bases outside the gene matches: 6. Here the CDR3 DNA reads TGCAGTGCTAGACTAGACAGGGGGGAGCAGTACTTC. Translating gives CSARLDRGEQYF.

With respect to this clonotype: A much larger clone differs from this one at a single base, so this may be a read error. The rearrangement joins TRBV12-3 or TRBV12-4 to TRBJ2-1; no reliable D call. The assigned J gene may be wrong: the sequence end matches TRBJ2-7 better. The CDR3 sequence is 13 residues long. CDR3 in amino acids: CASSLESYNEQYF. The CDR3 DNA is TGTGCCAGCAGTTTAGAATCCTACAATGAGCAGTACTTC.

This clonotype showed up just a few times. V and J are TRBV5-1 and TRBJ2-1; 15 nucleotides align to TRBD2. The V gene's germline CDR1 is SGHRS and CDR2 YFSETQ. The ends lost 3 bases at V and 3 bases at J; junction bases unmatched: 7. This CDR3 is built from 18 residues. The CDR3 protein is CASSSYGTSGGFYNEQFF. In DNA, the CDR3 is TGCGCCAGCAGCTCGTACGGGACTAGCGGGGGGTTCTACAATGAGCAGTTCTTC.

This clonotype was observed a handful of times. The chain couples TRBV6-1 to TRBJ1-1; 12 nucleotides agree with TRBD1. The CDR3 runs 14 residues. Per germline, CDR1 MNHNS and CDR2 SASEGT. The junction had 9 bases not matched to a gene; V was cut back by 5 bases and J by 11 bases. In nucleotides, the CDR3 is TGTGCCAGCAGTACCGGGACAGGGGGCGCGATCGCTTTCTTT. This encodes CASSTGTGGAIAFF.

This clonotype appeared a few times. V usage is TRBV12-3 or TRBV12-4 and J usage is TRBJ1-1, with 7 bases fitting TRBD1. The CDR3 contains 15 residues. With V trimmed by 2 bases and J by 1 base, 4 bases remained unmatched. CDR3 in amino acids: CASSLHRGPNTEAFF. CDR3 DNA sequence: TGTGCCAGCAGTTTACACAGGGGTCCGAACACTGAAGCTTTCTTT.

At least ten counts were recorded for this clonotype. This chain connects TRBV25-1 to TRBJ2-3; no firm D call. V gave up 0 bases and J gave up 0 bases, with 1 base separating them. There are 13 residues in the CDR3. CDR1 and CDR2 (germline): MGHDK, SYGVNS. CDR3 coding DNA: TGTGCCAGCAGTGAATACAGCACAGATACGCAGTATTTT. Protein sequence: CASSEYSTDTQYF.